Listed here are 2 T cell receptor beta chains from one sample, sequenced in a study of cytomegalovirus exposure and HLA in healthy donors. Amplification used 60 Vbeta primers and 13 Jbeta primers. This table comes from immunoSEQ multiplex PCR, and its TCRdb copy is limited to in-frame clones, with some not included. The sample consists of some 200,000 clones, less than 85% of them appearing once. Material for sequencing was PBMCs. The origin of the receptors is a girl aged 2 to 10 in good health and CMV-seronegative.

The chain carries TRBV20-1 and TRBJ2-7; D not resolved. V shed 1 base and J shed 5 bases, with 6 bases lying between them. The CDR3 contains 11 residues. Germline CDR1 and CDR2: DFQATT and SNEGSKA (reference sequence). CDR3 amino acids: CSARARDEQYF. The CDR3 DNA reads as TGCAGTGCTAGAGCACGCGACGAGCAGTACTTC.

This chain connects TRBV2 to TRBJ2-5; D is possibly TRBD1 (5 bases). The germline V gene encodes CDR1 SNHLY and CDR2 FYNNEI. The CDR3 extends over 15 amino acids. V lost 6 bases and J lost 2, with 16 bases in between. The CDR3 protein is CASRAFRQRQETQYF. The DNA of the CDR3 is TGTGCCAGCAGAGCCTTCAGACAGAGACAAGAGACCCAGTACTTC.